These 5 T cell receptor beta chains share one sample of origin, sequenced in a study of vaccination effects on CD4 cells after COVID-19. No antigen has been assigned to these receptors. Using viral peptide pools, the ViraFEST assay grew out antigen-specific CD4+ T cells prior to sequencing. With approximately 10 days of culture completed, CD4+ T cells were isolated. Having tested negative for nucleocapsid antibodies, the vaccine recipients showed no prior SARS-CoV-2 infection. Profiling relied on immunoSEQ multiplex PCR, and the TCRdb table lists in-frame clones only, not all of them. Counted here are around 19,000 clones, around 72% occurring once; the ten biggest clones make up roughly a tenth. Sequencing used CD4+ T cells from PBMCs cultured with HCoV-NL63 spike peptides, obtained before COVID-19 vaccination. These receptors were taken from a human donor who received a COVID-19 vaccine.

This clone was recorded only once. CDR3 in amino acids: CASSLAASGNYGYTF. For the CDR3, the DNA is TGTGCCAGCAGCTTAGCCGCCTCAGGGAACTATGGCTACACCTTC. The genes are TRBV11-2 and TRBJ1-2; possible D gene TRBD1, 5 bases. The CDR3 length is 15 residues. Germline loops: CDR1 SGHAT, CDR2 FQNNGV. V was shortened by 1 base and J by 2 bases, with 11 bases between the two germline ends. Based on the CDR3 plus reference TRBV11-2 and TRBJ1-2, the full variable domain is EAGVAQSPRYKIIEKRQSVAFWCNPISGHATLYWYQQILGQGPKLLIQFQNNGVVDDSQLPKDRFSAERLKGVDSTLKIQPAKLEDSAVYLCASSLAASGNYGYTFGSGTRLTVV.

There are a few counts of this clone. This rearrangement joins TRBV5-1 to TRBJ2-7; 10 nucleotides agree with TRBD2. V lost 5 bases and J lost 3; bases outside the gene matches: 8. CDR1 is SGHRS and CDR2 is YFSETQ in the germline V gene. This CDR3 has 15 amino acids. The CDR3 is CASRAEREGNYEQYF. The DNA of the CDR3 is TGCGCCAGCAGGGCTGAGCGGGAGGGGAACTACGAGCAGTACTTC.

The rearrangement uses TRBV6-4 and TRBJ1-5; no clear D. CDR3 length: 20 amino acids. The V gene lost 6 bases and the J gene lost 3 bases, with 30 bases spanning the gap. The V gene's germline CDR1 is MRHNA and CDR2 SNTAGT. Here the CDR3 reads CASRRKQVEEITVPNQPQHF. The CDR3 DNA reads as TGTGCCAGCAGGAGGAAGCAGGTCGAGGAGATTACGGTCCCCAATCAGCCCCAGCATTTT.

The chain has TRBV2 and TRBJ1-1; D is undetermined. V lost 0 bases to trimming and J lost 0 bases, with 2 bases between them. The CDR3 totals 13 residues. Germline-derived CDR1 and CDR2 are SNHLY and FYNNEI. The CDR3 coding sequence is TGTGCCAGCAGTGAAGCCATGAACACTGAAGCTTTCTTT. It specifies CASSEAMNTEAFF. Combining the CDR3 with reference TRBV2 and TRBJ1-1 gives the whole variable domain EPEVTQTPSHQVTQMGQEVILRCVPISNHLYFYWYRQILGQKVEFLVSFYNNEISEKSEIFDDQFSVERPDGSNFTLKIRSTKLEDSAMYFCASSEAMNTEAFFGQGTRLTVV.

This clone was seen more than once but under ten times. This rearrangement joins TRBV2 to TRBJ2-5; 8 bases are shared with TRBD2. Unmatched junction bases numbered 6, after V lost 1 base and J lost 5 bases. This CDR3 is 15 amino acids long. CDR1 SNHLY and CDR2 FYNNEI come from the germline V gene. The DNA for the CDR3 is TGTGCCAGCAGTGAAGAAGCGGGAGTTGGGGAGACCCAGTACTTC. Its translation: CASSEEAGVGETQYF. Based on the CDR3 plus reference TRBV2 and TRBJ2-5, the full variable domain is EPEVTQTPSHQVTQMGQEVILRCVPISNHLYFYWYRQILGQKVEFLVSFYNNEISEKSEIFDDQFSVERPDGSNFTLKIRSTKLEDSAMYFCASSEEAGVGETQYFGPGTRLLVL.